These 6 T cell receptor beta chains were all obtained from the same sample, sequenced in a study of T cell responses to AZD1222 COVID-19 vaccine. Generated by immunoSEQ multiplex PCR, the TCRdb table keeps only in-frame clones and is missing some. The table lists 90,000 to 100,000 clones, roughly 86% of them singletons. This specimen consisted of peripheral blood, obtained 28 days after the second AZD1222 dose. The receptors derive from an adult who received the AZD1222 COVID-19 vaccine.

J is TRBJ2-3 and V is TRBV7-6; no definite D call. V was clipped by 0 bases and J by 7 bases, with 14 bases between them. The CDR3 is made up of 15 amino acids. In germline, CDR1 is SGHVS, CDR2 FNYEAQ. The CDR3 here is CASSLAGWEGNTQYF. The CDR3 nucleotides are TGTGCCAGCAGCTTAGCAGGCTGGGAAGGGAATACGCAGTATTTT.

V is TRBV11-2 and J is TRBJ1-6; D is unclear. V shed 5 bases and J shed 2 bases, with 4 bases lying between them. The CDR3 length is 13 residues. The V gene's germline CDR1 is SGHAT and CDR2 FQNNGV. The CDR3 reads CASSTTYNSPLHF. The CDR3 coding sequence is TGTGCCAGCAGCACTACCTATAATTCACCCCTCCACTTT.

J is TRBJ2-7 and V is TRBV4-1, with a tentative D call TRBD2 (6 bases). V lost 0 bases and J lost 5, with 23 bases in between. The CDR3 totals 18 residues. In germline, CDR1 is MGHRA, CDR2 YSYEKL. The CDR3 region has the DNA TGCGCCAGCAGCCAAGATGGAGGGATAGTAGTTTTCCCGAACGAGCAGTACTTC. This sequence encodes CASSQDGGIVVFPNEQYF.

The gene calls are TRBV2 and TRBJ1-5; 7 positions match TRBD1. The junction had 7 bases not matched to a gene; V was cut back by 6 bases and J by 2 bases. The germline gives CDR1 SNHLY, CDR2 FYNNEI. CDR3 length equals 15 residues. The CDR3 DNA follows: TGTGCCAGCAGCGGACAGGTAGCGGGCAATCAGCCCCAGCATTTT. It is translated as CASSGQVAGNQPQHF.

The rearrangement links TRBV19 to TRBJ1-2; TRBD1 is a possible D gene (6 bases). This CDR3 is 14 amino acids long. Looked up from germline, CDR1 is LNHDA and CDR2 is SQIVND (reference sequence). Trimming removed 5 bases at V and 4 bases at J, with 14 bases between. This CDR3 reads CASSGPGAIYGYTF. The CDR3 DNA sequence: TGTGCCAGTAGTGGACCGGGGGCGATCTATGGCTACACCTTC.

The gene calls are TRBV25-1 and TRBJ1-1, with D hard to call. Germline V gene data show CDR1 as MGHDK and CDR2 as SYGVNS. The CDR3 has 15 residues. The V and J ends lost 0 bases and 7 bases respectively, with 15 bases between them. The CDR3 spells CASSEYTTPSNEAFF. Here the CDR3 DNA reads TGTGCCAGCAGTGAATATACGACACCGAGTAATGAAGCTTTCTTT.